Described below is a single TCR beta chain sequence and its context. Mismatch repair deficiency was confirmed in all patients, by PCR or immunohistochemistry. The record originates from a study of PD-1 blockade in mismatch repair-deficient tumors. Study context: Enrolled about 2013-2017, patients had progressing, pretreated mismatch repair-deficient cancers of 12 types.

The germline V gene encodes CDR1 MDHEN and CDR2 SYDVKM. The CDR3 is made up of 15 amino acids. Trimming took 1 base from V and 1 from J, leaving 10 bases between them. Here immunoSEQ multiplex PCR was the method, and the copy in TCRdb shows in-frame clones only, minus some. The data hold roughly 53,000 clones, with roughly three quarters observed a single time. This TCR was sampled from an adult with mismatch repair-deficient cancer. The material was peripheral blood, obtained 4 weeks after starting pembrolizumab. The J gene is TRBJ1-1, the V gene TRBV28; no definite D call. The CDR3 coding sequence is TGTGCCAGCAGTTTATTGACTTATGGGAACACTGAAGCTTTCTTT. Translated, it gives CASSLLTYGNTEAFF. Looking up the rest from reference TRBV28 and TRBJ1-1 gives the full variable domain: DVKVTQSSRYLVKRTGEKVFLECVQDMDHENMFWYRQDPGLGLRLIYFSYDVKMKEKGDIPEGYSVSREKKERFSLILESASTNQTSMYLCASSLLTYGNTEAFFGQGTRLTVV.